Presented here are 15 T cell receptor beta chains from one specimen sequenced in a study of T cell repertoires in cytomegalovirus infection. MiXCR, run by TCRdb on the reads, gives a single entry per CDR3 protein. The repertoire includes approximately 70,000 distinct CDR3 sequences, around 20% of them detected once, and about 66% sits in the top ten. No cognate antigen is known for these TCRs. Material: CD8+ T cells from cultured PBMCs, obtained from culture after CMV antigen stimulation. These TCRs come from a human donor in good health (CMV status not recorded). Some clones in this sample may be carry-over from other donors' samples.

This clonotype has only a few counts. The rearrangement links TRBV27 to TRBJ1-5; 8 bases are a match to TRBD1. J was trimmed by 5 bases and V by 5 bases; bases with no gene match: 2. Per the germline V gene, CDR1 is MNHEY and CDR2 is SMNVEV (reference sequence). The CDR3 length is 13 residues. The CDR3 region is CASSIQGDQPQHF. Here the CDR3 DNA reads TGTGCCAGCAGTATACAGGGGGATCAGCCCCAGCATTTT.

The chain uses TRBV4-1 and TRBJ1-5, with 7 bases matching TRBD1. Germline CDR1 MGHRA, CDR2 YSYEKL. V shed 0 bases, J shed 0 bases, and the junction held 5 bases outside the gene matches. This CDR3 comprises 17 residues. The DNA of the CDR3 is TGCGCCAGCAGCCAAGAACCCGGGACAGATAGCAATCAGCCCCAGCATTTT. Translation gives CASSQEPGTDSNQPQHF.

This rearrangement joins TRBV7-6 to TRBJ1-1; D remains ambiguous. This CDR3 has 14 residues. The V end lost 1 base, the J end lost 2 bases, and 8 bases lay between the germline ends. The germline V gene has CDR1 SGHVS and CDR2 FNYEAQ. The CDR3 sequence: CASSLGSDNTEAFF. The CDR3 DNA reads TGTGCCAGCAGCTTAGGTTCCGACAACACTGAAGCTTTCTTT.

This clonotype was detected once. The genes are TRBV11-2 and TRBJ1-1; no definite D call. The germline gives CDR1 SGHAT, CDR2 FQNNGV. This CDR3 is built from 17 residues. V lost 3 bases and J 0 bases, leaving 17 bases between the germline ends. This chain's CDR3 is CASSLQGFLRMNTEAFF. The CDR3 bases are TGTGCCAGCAGCTTGCAAGGGTTCTTACGTATGAACACTGAAGCTTTCTTT.

There are a few counts of this clonotype. The chain links TRBV7-8 to TRBJ2-1, with 11 nucleotides matching TRBD2. Germline CDR1 and CDR2: SGHVS and FQNEAQ. The CDR3 spans 16 residues. V lost 4 bases and J lost 8; bases outside the gene matches: 10. The CDR3 nucleotides are TGTGCCAGCAGCTATAGCGGGGGGGCAATATCGGATGAGCAGTTCTTC. It is translated as CASSYSGGAISDEQFF.

The chain recombines TRBV4-1 with TRBJ1-2; possibly TRBD1 for D (6 bases). Germline V gene sequence: CDR1 MGHRA, CDR2 YSYEKL. Trimming cost V 2 bases and J 6 bases, with 19 bases left between them. CDR3 length: 16 amino acids. CDR3 amino acids: CASSQPAVQGEDGYTF. CDR3 nucleotides: TGCGCCAGCAGCCAACCAGCCGTACAGGGCGAGGATGGCTACACCTTC.

This clonotype turned up a few times. The gene calls are TRBV7-2 and TRBJ1-1; D ambiguous. With 4 bases removed from V and 8 bases from J, the gap between germline ends came to 11 bases. The CDR3 consists of 12 residues. Germline V lookup: CDR1 SGHTA, CDR2 FQGNSA. The CDR3 DNA is TGTGCCAGCAGCTACGGTCTCGAAGAAGCTTTCTTT. This translates into CASSYGLEEAFF. Based on the CDR3 plus reference TRBV7-2 and TRBJ1-1, the full variable domain is GAGVSQSPSNKVTEKGKDVELRCDPISGHTALYWYRQSLGQGLEFLIYFQGNSAPDKSGLPSDRFSAERTGGSVSTLTIQRTQQEDSAVYLCASSYGLEEAFFGQGTRLTVV.

This clonotype was found a few times. The CDR3 DNA reads TGTGCCAGCAGGGCCGGGGGCACCTACAATGAGCAGTTCTTC. It encodes CASRAGGTYNEQFF. The rearrangement joins TRBV7-9 to TRBJ2-1; either TRBD1 or TRBD2 may supply D (6 bases each). Germline CDR1 SEHNR, CDR2 FQNEAQ (reference sequence). The V end lost 6 bases, the J end lost 2 bases, and 11 bases lay between the germline ends. The CDR3 loop spans 14 amino acids. Full variable domain (outside the CDR3, taken from reference TRBV7-9 and TRBJ2-1): DTGVSQNPRHKITKRGQNVTFRCDPISEHNRLYWYRQTLGQGPEFLTYFQNEAQLEKSRLLSDRFSAERPKGSFSTLEIQRTEQGDSAMYLCASRAGGTYNEQFFGPGTRLTVL.

This sequence joins TRBV6-1 and TRBJ1-1, with TRBD1 as a possible D gene (5 bases). The germline V gene encodes CDR1 MNHNS and CDR2 SASEGT. This CDR3 is built from 14 residues. The V end lost 7 bases, the J end lost 0 bases, and 12 bases lay between the germline ends. The CDR3 DNA is TGTGCCAGCACAAGGGGTGGTATGAACACTGAAGCTTTCTTT. Encoded protein: CASTRGGMNTEAFF.

The gene calls are TRBV7-6 and TRBJ2-1; TRBD1 agrees at 10 bases. CDR1 and CDR2 from the germline V gene are SGHVS and FNYEAQ. The CDR3 loop spans 15 amino acids. J gave up 9 bases and V 1 base, and 6 bases lay outside the gene matches. The CDR3 spells CASSLGGTGDPEQFF. CDR3 in DNA: TGTGCCAGCAGCTTAGGCGGGACAGGGGACCCTGAGCAGTTCTTC.

Only a few counts were recorded for this clonotype. The chain employs TRBV7-6 and TRBJ2-3, with D possibly TRBD1 on 6 matching bases. V gave up 1 base and J gave up 2 bases, with 10 bases separating them. The CDR3 spans 15 residues. From germline, CDR1 is SGHVS and CDR2 FNYEAQ. The CDR3 spells CASSLGAGDTDTQYF. The CDR3 nucleotides are TGTGCCAGCAGCTTAGGGGCAGGGGACACAGATACGCAGTATTTT.

The V call is TRBV4-1, the J call TRBJ1-1, with TRBD1 matching 8 bases. Germline lookup yields CDR1 MGHRA and CDR2 YSYEKL. Trimming removed 1 base from V and 5 bases from J; junction bases left unmatched: 15. This CDR3 is 18 amino acids long. The CDR3 region is CASSQASRGRSRQTEAFF. DNA of the CDR3: TGCGCCAGCAGCCAAGCTTCCAGGGGGCGGAGCAGGCAAACTGAAGCTTTCTTT.

In this sample, this clonotype turned up a few times. V and J are TRBV12-3 or TRBV12-4 and TRBJ2-1, with D unclear. The CDR3 totals 14 residues. The V end lost 10 bases, the J end lost 6 bases, and 19 bases lay between the germline ends. CDR3 amino acids: CATSWGLDSNEQFF. Here the CDR3 DNA reads TGTGCCACCTCTTGGGGTTTGGATAGCAATGAGCAGTTCTTC.

In the case of this clonotype: A junction boundary mismatches the germline segment, possibly from a read error. The rearrangement joins TRBV7-6 to TRBJ2-7; perhaps TRBD1 as D (5 bases). This CDR3 spans 14 amino acids. Germline V gene data show CDR1 as SGHVS and CDR2 as FNYEAQ. CDR3 loop: CASSLFPDSYKQYF. For the CDR3, the DNA is TGTGCCAGCAGCTTGTTTCCAGACAGCTACAAGCAGTACTTC.

This clonotype showed up just a few times. This chain connects TRBV6-6 to TRBJ1-5; D gene uncertain. Trimming removed 4 bases from V and 4 bases from J, with 8 bases in between. CDR3 length equals 13 residues. Germline assignment: CDR1 MNHNY and CDR2 SVGAGI (reference sequence). The CDR3 region has the DNA TGTGCCAGCAGTTCGACGGTGAATCAGCCCCAGCATTTT. The encoded protein is CASSSTVNQPQHF.